This TCR beta chain is from a study of blood T cell repertoires in COVID-19. This clone was found once. TCRdb keeps only in-frame clones here, not all; method: immunoSEQ multiplex PCR. The sample shows fewer than 250,000 clones, 83% of them seen only once. The CDR3 loop spans 17 amino acids. The source is a woman between 50 and 59 years old with acute or convalescent COVID-19. The sample taken for sequencing was peripheral blood. The V and J genes are TRBV21-1 and TRBJ1-5. TRBV21-1 is shown as a pseudogene. This chain's CDR3 is CAITGNPRHESNQPQHF. The CDR3, as DNA: TGTGCCATCACGGGGAACCCCAGGCACGAAAGCAATCAGCCCCAGCATTTT.